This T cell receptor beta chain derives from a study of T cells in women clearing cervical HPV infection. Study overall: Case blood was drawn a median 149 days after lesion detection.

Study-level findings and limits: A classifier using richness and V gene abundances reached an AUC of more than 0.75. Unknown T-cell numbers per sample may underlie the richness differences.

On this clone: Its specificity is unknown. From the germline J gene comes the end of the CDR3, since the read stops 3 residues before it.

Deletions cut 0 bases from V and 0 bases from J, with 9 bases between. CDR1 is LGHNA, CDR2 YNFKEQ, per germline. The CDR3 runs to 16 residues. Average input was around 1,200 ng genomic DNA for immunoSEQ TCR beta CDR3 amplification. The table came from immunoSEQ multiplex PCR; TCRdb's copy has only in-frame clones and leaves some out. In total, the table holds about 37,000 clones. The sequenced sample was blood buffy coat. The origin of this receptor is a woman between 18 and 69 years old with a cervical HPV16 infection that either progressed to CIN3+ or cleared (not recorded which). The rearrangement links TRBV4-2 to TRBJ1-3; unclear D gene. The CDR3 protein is CASSQEAASSGNTIYF. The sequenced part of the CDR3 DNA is TGTGCCAGCAGCCAAGAGGCGGCGAGCTCTGGAAACACC.